This T cell receptor beta chain was captured in a study of blood T cell repertoires in COVID-19. Across the whole study: Samples taken during acute and convalescent COVID-19 were collected in the United States, Italy and Spain. Sample material is recorded as cDNA or gDNA derived from T cells, B-cell-depleted T cells, or PBMCs.

Authors' processing steps: Amplification with reference gene primers provided the estimates of nucleated cell counts. Here immunoSEQ multiplex PCR was the method, and the copy in TCRdb shows in-frame clones only, minus some. V, J and clone size reflect that table, while D and trimming were determined from the DNA. The sample shows roughly 72,000 clones, more than 70% of them seen only once. Germline V CDR1 and CDR2: SGHNT, YYREEE (reference sequence). Trimming left V 4 bases short and J 0 bases short, with 11 bases between. The CDR3 extends over 16 amino acids. The TCR originated in a human donor in a cohort sampled during active COVID-19. Sample: peripheral blood. The chain is built from TRBV5-4 and TRBJ2-6, with D possibly being TRBD1 (7 bases). This chain's CDR3 is CASSGRDSSGANVLTF. CDR3 bases: TGTGCCAGCAGCGGGCGGGACAGCTCTGGGGCCAACGTCCTGACTTTC.